This is a list of T cell receptor beta chains from one sample in a study of post-analysis software for immune sequencing data. TCRdb re-derived calls from the PCR reads in MiXCR, one entry per CDR3 protein. The table records 500,000 to 600,000 distinct CDR3 sequences, 44% of them present only once. Source material: blood. The receptors stem from a girl aged 5-17 years with multiple sclerosis. CDR3s include the opening cysteine and the closing phenylalanine or tryptophan. The D gene is left open where the match is weak. The size entry is marked missing in some rows and otherwise reads once, few, many or a size class.

D gene	V gene	J gene	CDR3 length	clone size	CDR3 protein	CDR3 DNA
TRBD2	TRBV4-1	TRBJ2-3	18	NA	CASSPFDRGLAGTDTQYF	TGCGCCAGCAGCCCCTTCGACCGGGGACTAGCGGGCACAGATACGCAGTATTTT
TRBD1	TRBV5-1	TRBJ2-3	15	NA	CASINRQGSSDTQYF	TGCGCCAGCATCAACCGACAGGGGTCATCAGATACGCAGTATTTT
NA	TRBV10-3	TRBJ1-6	15	NA	CAISEGISYNSPLHF	TGTGCCATCAGTGAGGGGATCTCCTATAATTCACCCCTCCACTTT
NA	TRBV25-1	TRBJ2-5	12	NA	CASSELVETQYF	TGTGCCAGCAGTGAATTAGTGGAGACCCAGTACTTC
NA	TRBV7-9	TRBJ2-7	13	NA	CASSSPRMNEQYF	TGTGCCAGCAGCTCCCCCCGGATGAACGAGCAGTACTTC
TRBD2	TRBV20-1	TRBJ2-3	13	NA	CSASSVAGATQYF	TGCAGTGCTAGTTCCGTAGCGGGAGCTACGCAGTATTTT
NA	TRBV3-1	TRBJ1-2	14	few	CASSQEKGFDGYTF	TGTGCCAGCAGCCAAGAGAAGGGGTTCGATGGCTACACCTTC
NA	TRBV12-3/TRBV12-4	TRBJ2-5	14	NA	CASSLESSQKTQYF	TGTGCCAGCAGTCTAGAATCCAGCCAAAAGACCCAGTACTTC
NA	TRBV5-1	TRBJ1-1	14	NA	CASSSEGTDTEAFF	TGCGCCAGCAGCTCAGAGGGGACGGACACTGAAGCTTTCTTT
TRBD1	TRBV20-1	TRBJ1-5	15	few	CSATGTVNSNQPQHF	TGCAGTGCTACCGGGACAGTAAATAGCAATCAGCCCCAGCATTTT
NA	TRBV29-1	TRBJ1-1	11	NA	CSVPDMGEAFF	TGCAGCGTCCCCGACATGGGTGAAGCTTTCTTT
TRBD1	TRBV5-1	TRBJ2-3	17	once	CASSLGSGGRSTDTQYF	TGCGCCAGCAGCTTGGGGTCAGGGGGCCGAAGCACAGATACGCAGTATTTT
TRBD1	TRBV4-2	TRBJ2-5	16	NA	CASSQDRTGSWETQYF	TGTGCCAGCAGCCAAGATCGGACAGGGAGTTGGGAGACCCAGTACTTC
NA	TRBV6-4	TRBJ2-1	16	NA	CASSEQGTGPYNEQFF	TGTGCCAGCAGTGAACAGGGAACGGGGCCCTACAATGAGCAGTTCTTC
NA	TRBV29-1	TRBJ2-3	15	few	CSVDSGSGVGNTQYF	TGCAGCGTTGATTCTGGATCGGGGGTCGGAAATACGCAGTATTTT
TRBD1	TRBV6-2/TRBV6-3	TRBJ1-2	13	NA	CASSYEGAYGYTF	TGTGCCAGCAGTTACGAGGGGGCCTATGGCTACACCTTC